This T cell receptor (beta chain) was identified during a study of T cell repertoires in cytomegalovirus infection. Using its own MiXCR run on the reads, TCRdb lists one record per CDR3 protein. The data contain roughly 500,000 distinct CDR3 sequences, 16% of them singletons. CDR3 length equals 17 residues. CDR1 and CDR2 from the germline V gene are MDHEN and SYDVKM. The sample holds a few counts of this clonotype. The chain links TRBV28 to TRBJ2-5; TRBD2 matches 12 bases. The TCR sequence derives from a human donor in good health (CMV status not recorded). Some clones in this sample may be carry-over from other donors' samples. Sequenced sample: CD8+ T cells from PBMCs. CDR3 in DNA: TGTGCGGCAAACCGGAGACTAGCGGGAGTAGTCCAAGAGACCCAGTACTTC. Translation gives CAANRRLAGVVQETQYF.